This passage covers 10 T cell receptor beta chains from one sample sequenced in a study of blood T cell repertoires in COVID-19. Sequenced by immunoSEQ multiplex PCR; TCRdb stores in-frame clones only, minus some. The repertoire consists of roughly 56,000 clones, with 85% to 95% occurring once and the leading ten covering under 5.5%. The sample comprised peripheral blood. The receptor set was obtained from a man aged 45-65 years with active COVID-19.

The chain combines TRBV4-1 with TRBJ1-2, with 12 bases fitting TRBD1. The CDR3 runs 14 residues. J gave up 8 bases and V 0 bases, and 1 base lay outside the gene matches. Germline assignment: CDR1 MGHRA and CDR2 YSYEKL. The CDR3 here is CASSQEGTGGGYTF. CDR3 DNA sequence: TGCGCCAGCAGCCAAGAAGGGACAGGGGGCGGCTACACCTTC.

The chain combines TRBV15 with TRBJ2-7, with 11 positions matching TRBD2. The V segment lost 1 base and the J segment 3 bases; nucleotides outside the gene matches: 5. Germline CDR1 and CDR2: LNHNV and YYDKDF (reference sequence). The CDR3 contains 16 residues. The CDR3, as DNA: TGTGCCACCAGCAGAGGCGGGACTAGCGGACTCTACGAGCAGTACTTC. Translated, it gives CATSRGGTSGLYEQYF. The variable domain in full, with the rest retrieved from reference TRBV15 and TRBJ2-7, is DAMVIQNPRYQVTQFGKPVTLSCSQTLNHNVMYWYQQKSSQAPKLLFHYYDKDFNNEADTPDNFQSRRPNTSFCFLDIRSPGLGDTAMYLCATSRGGTSGLYEQYFGPGTRLTVT.

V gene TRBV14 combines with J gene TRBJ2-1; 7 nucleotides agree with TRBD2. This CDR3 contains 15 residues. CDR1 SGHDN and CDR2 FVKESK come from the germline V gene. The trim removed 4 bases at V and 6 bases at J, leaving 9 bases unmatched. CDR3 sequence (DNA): TGTGCCAGCAGCCCAAGCTGGGGGGGAGGCAATGAGCAGTTCTTC. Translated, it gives CASSPSWGGGNEQFF.

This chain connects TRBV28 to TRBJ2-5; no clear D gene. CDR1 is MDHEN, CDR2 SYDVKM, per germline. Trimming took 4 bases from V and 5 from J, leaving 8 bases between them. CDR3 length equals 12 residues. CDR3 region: CASSYSGETQYF. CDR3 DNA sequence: TGTGCCAGCAGTTATTCCGGGGAGACCCAGTACTTC.

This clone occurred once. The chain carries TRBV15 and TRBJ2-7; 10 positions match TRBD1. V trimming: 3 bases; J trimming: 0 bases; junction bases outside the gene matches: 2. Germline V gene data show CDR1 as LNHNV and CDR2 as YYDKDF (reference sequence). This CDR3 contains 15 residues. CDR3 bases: TGTGCCACCAGCAGCAGGACAGGGGGCTCCTACGAGCAGTACTTC. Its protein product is CATSSRTGGSYEQYF.

The CDR3 spells CASSPFKGLDYGYTF. As DNA, the CDR3 is TGTGCCAGCTCACCGTTTAAGGGACTGGACTATGGCTACACCTTC. The chain uses TRBV18 and TRBJ1-2, with D possibly matching TRBD1 (5 bases). CDR1 KGHSH and CDR2 LQKENI come from the germline V gene. V gave up 3 bases and J gave up 3 bases, with 14 bases separating them. The CDR3 totals 15 residues.

The CDR3 DNA is TGCGCCAGCAACGACAGATATCAGAACACTGAAGCTTTCTTT. Amino acid sequence: CASNDRYQNTEAFF. The gene calls are TRBV5-1 and TRBJ1-1; D might be TRBD1 (5 bases). The CDR3 length is 14 residues. CDR1 is SGHRS, CDR2 YFSETQ, per germline. V was cut by 6 bases and J by 1 base, with 13 bases left in between.

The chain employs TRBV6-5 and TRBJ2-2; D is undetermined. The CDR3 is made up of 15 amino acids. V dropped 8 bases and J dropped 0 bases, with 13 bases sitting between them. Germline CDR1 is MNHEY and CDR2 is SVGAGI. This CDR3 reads CASSLGRSNTGELFF. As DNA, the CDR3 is TGTGCCAGCTCGCTGGGCAGATCGAACACCGGGGAGCTGTTTTTT.

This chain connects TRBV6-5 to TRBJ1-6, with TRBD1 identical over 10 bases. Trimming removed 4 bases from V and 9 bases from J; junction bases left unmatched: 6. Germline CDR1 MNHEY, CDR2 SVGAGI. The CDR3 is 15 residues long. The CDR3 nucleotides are TGTGCCAGCAGTTCCCGGACAGGGGGTACTTCACCCCTCCACTTT. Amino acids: CASSSRTGGTSPLHF.

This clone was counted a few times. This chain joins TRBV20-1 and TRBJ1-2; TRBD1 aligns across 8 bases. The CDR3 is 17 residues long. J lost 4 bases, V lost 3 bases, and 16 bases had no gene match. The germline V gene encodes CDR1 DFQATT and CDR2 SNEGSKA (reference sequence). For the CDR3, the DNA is TGCAGTGCTAGTTTGTTCCTTCAGGGGGCACTTAGCTATGGCTACACCTTC. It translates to CSASLFLQGALSYGYTF.